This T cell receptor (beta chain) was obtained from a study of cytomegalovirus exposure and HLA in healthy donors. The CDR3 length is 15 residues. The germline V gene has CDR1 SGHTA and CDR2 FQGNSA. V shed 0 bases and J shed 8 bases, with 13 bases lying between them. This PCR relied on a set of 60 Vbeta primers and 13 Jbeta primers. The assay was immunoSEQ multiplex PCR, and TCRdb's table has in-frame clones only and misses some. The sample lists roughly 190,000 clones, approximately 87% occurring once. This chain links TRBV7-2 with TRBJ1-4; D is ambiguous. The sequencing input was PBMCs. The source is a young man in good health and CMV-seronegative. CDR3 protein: CASSLAQGSGEKLFF. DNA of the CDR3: TGTGCCAGCAGCTTAGCGCAAGGGTCGGGGGAAAAACTGTTTTTT.